Sequencing of this TCR beta chain was carried out in a study of T cell repertoires in cytomegalovirus infection. The study's findings and limits: Public TCR beta family frequency separated CMV-and-HLA carriers, including in an independent cohort. The response measured ex vivo was dominated by TCR beta clonotypes (HLA-C-restricted and CMV-specific).

Turning to this clonotype: Its cognate antigen is unknown.

The CDR3 runs to 15 residues. V lost 8 bases to trimming and J lost 1 base, with 16 bases between them. In germline, CDR1 is MDHEN, CDR2 SYDVKM. TCRdb itself ran the reads through MiXCR, one entry per CDR3 protein. The profile covers 250,000 to 350,000 distinct CDR3 sequences, with about 25% appearing a single time and approximately 15% taken by the ten largest. The specimen was PBMCs. The V call is TRBV28, the J call TRBJ2-3, with D perhaps TRBD1 or TRBD2 (6 bases each). The receptor's source is a human donor in good health (CMV status not recorded). Some clones in this sample may be carry-over from other donors' samples. The CDR3 bases are TGTGCCAGCGTCTCCCGGGGGCTGGGCACAGATACGCAGTATTTT. The encoded protein is CASVSRGLGTDTQYF.